This T cell receptor (beta chain) appears in the sequencing data of a study of Graves' ophthalmopathy and Graves' hyperthyroidism. Whole-study findings and limits: Most thyroid-expanded clonotypes exceeding 0.001 frequency were also found in blood.

CDR1 MNHEY and CDR2 SVGEGT come from the germline V gene. The CDR3 runs to 11 residues. V shed 2 bases and J shed 9 bases, with 8 bases lying between them. This clonotype was counted ten times or more. Its antigen is still unknown. RNA served as the template for amplifying TCR beta CDR3 regions. First-round RT-PCR with HTBI primers preceded a second-round multiplex PCR. TCRdb used MiXCR to reprocess the multiplex PCR reads, holding one entry per CDR3 protein. The sample records some 520,000 distinct CDR3 sequences, around an eighth being singletons. The V call is TRBV6-2 or TRBV6-3, the J call TRBJ2-7, with D unclear. This receptor was obtained from a woman in her thirties with Graves' ophthalmopathy. The sample consisted of blood. Here the CDR3 reads CASSYGLWQYF. Written as DNA, the CDR3 is TGTGCCAGCAGTTACGGGCTATGGCAGTACTTC.